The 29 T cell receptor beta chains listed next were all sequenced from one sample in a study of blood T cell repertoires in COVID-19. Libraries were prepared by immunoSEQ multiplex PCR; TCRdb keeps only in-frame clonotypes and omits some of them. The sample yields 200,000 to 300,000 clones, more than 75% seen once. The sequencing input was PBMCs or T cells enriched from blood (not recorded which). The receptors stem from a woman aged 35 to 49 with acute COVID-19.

The CDR3 bases are TGTGCCAGCAGCTTAGGGACAGGGAAAGCTGGAAACACCATATATTTT. Its protein is CASSLGTGKAGNTIYF. This sequence joins TRBV7-9 and TRBJ1-3, with 8 bases fitting TRBD1. With 1 base clipped from V and 2 bases from J, the junction kept 4 bases outside the gene matches. Germline V gives CDR1 SEHNR, CDR2 FQNEAQ (reference sequence). The CDR3 spans 16 residues.

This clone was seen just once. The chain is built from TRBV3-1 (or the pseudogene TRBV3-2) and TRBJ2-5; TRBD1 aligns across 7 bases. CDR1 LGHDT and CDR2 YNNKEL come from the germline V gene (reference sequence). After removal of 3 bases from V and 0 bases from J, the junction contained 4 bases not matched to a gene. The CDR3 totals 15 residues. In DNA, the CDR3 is TGTGCCAGCAGCCAGGCAGGACAGGACCAAGAGACCCAGTACTTC. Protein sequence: CASSQAGQDQETQYF.

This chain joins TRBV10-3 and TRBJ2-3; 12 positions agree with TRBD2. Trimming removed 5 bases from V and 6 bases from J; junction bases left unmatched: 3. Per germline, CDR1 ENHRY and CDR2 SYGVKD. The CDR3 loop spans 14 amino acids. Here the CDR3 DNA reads TGTGCCATCAGTCTAGCGGGAGGGCGGGATACGCAGTATTTT. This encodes CAISLAGGRDTQYF.

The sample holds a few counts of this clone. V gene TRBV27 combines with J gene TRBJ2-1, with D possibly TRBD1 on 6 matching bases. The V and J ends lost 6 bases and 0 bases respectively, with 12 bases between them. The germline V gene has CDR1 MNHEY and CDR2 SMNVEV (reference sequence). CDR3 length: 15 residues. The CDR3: CASSRDRSSYNEQFF. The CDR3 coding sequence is TGTGCCAGCAGCCGAGACAGGAGCTCCTACAATGAGCAGTTCTTC.

The CDR3 DNA reads as TGTGCGGTCAGCGTGTACAATGAGCAGTTCTTC. This encodes CAVSVYNEQFF. This chain joins TRBV6-5 and TRBJ2-1; D unresolved. CDR1 MNHEY and CDR2 SVGAGI come from the germline V gene. This CDR3 has 11 amino acids.

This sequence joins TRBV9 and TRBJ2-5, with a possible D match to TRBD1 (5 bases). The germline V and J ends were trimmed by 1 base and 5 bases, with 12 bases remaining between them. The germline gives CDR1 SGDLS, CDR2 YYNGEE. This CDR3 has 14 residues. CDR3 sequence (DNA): TGTGCCAGCAGCGTATCGGTCAGGGTCGAGACCCAGTACTTC. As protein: CASSVSVRVETQYF.

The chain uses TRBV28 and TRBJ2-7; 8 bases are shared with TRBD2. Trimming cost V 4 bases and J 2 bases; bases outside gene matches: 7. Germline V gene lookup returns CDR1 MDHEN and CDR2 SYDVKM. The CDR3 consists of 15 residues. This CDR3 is CASSSAAGATYEQYF. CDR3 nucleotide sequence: TGTGCCAGCAGTTCAGCAGCGGGGGCAACCTACGAGCAGTACTTC.

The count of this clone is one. This CDR3 is CASSLYGGSRGDTQYF. The CDR3 bases are TGTGCCAGCAGCTTATATGGAGGGAGTAGAGGAGATACGCAGTATTTT. The genes are TRBV11-2 and TRBJ2-3; possibly TRBD2 for D (6 bases). The V gene lost 2 bases and the J gene lost 5 bases, with 17 bases spanning the gap. Germline CDR1 and CDR2: SGHAT and FQNNGV. This CDR3 has 16 residues.

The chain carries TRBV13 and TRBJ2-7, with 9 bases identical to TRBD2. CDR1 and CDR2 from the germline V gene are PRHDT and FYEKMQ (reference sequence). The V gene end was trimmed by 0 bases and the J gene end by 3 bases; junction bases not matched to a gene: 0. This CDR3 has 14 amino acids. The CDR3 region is CASSLGREGYEQYF. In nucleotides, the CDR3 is TGTGCCAGCAGCTTAGGGCGGGAGGGCTACGAGCAGTACTTC.

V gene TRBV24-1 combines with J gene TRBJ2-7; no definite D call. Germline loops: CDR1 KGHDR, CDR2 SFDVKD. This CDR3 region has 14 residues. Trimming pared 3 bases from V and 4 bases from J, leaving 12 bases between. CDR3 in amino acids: CATSDATGSYEQYF. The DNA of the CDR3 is TGTGCCACCAGTGATGCGACTGGGTCTTACGAGCAGTACTTC.

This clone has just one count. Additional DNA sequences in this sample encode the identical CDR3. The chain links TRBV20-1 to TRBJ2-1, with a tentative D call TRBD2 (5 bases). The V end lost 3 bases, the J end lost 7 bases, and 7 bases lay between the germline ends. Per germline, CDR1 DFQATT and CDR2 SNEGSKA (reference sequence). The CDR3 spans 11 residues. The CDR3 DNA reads TGCAGTGCTAGTAGAGGGAATGAGCAGTTCTTC. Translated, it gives CSASRGNEQFF.

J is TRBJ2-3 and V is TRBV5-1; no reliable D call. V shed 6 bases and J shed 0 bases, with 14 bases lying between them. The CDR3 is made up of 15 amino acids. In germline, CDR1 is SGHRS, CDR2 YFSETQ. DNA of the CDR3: TGCGCCAGCACATTCCGGGTCTCTAGCACAGATACGCAGTATTTT. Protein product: CASTFRVSSTDTQYF.

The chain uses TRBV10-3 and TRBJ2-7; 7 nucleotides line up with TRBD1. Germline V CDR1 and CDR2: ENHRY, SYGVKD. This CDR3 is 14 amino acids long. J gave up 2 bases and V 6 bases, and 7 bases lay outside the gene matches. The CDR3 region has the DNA TGTGCCATCAGGACCGGGACAGTGCCCTACGAGCAGTACTTC. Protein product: CAIRTGTVPYEQYF.

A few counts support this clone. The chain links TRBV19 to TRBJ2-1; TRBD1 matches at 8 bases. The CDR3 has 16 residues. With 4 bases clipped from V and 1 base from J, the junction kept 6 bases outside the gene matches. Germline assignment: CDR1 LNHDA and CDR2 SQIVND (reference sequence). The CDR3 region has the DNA TGTGCCAGTAGTAAAGGACAGGGAGGTTCCTACAATGAGCAGTTCTTC. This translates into CASSKGQGGSYNEQFF.

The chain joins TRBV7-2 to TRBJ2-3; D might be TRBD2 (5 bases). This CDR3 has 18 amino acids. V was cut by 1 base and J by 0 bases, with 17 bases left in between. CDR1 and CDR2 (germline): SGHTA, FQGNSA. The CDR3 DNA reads TGTGCCAGCAGCTTAGTAGGCCTAGTGGGAGCTAGCACAGATACGCAGTATTTT. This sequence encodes CASSLVGLVGASTDTQYF.

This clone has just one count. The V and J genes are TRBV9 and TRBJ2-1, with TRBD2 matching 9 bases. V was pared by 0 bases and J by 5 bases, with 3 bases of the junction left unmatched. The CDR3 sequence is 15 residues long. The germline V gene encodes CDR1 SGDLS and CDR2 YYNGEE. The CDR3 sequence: CASSVAGLANNEQFF. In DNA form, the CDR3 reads TGTGCCAGCAGCGTAGCCGGACTAGCGAACAATGAGCAGTTCTTC. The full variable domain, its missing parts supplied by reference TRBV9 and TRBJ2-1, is DSGVTQTPKHLITATGQRVTLRCSPRSGDLSVYWYQQSLDQGLQFLIQYYNGEERAKGNILERFSAQQFPDLHSELNLSSLELGDSALYFCASSVAGLANNEQFFGPGTRLTVL.

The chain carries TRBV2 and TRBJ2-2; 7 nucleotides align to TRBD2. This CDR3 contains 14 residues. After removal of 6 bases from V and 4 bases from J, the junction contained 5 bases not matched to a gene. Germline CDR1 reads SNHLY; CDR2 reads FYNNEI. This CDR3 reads CASSRGDSTGELFF. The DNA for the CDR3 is TGTGCCAGCAGCCGGGGGGATTCCACCGGGGAGCTGTTTTTT.

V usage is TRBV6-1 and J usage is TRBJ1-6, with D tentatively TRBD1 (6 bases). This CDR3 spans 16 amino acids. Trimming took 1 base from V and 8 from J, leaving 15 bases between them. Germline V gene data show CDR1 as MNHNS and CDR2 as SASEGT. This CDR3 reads CASSEETGGRHSPLHF. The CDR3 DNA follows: TGTGCCAGCAGTGAAGAGACAGGAGGTCGCCATTCACCCCTCCACTTT.

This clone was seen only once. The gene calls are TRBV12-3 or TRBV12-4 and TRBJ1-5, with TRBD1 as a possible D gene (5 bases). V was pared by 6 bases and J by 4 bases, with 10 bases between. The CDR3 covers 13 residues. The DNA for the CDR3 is TGTGCCAGCAGCGGGACTTGGAATCAGCCCCAGCATTTT. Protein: CASSGTWNQPQHF.

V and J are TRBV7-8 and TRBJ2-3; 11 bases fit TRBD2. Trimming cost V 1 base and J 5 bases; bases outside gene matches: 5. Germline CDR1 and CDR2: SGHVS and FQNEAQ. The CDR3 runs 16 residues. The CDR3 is CASSLVSGRARDTQYF. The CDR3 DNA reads TGTGCCAGCAGCTTAGTTAGCGGGAGGGCCAGAGATACGCAGTATTTT.

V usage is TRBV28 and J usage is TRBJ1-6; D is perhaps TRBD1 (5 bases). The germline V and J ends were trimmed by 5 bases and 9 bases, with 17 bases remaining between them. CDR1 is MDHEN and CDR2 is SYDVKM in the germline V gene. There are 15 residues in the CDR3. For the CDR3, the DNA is TGTGCCAGCAGTATTACCCACGGAAGGGGTTCACCCCTCCACTTT. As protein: CASSITHGRGSPLHF.

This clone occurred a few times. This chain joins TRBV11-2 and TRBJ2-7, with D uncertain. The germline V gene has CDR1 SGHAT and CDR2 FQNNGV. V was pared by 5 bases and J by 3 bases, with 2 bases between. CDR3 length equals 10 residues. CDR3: CASSHYEQYF. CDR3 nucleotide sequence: TGTGCCAGCAGCCACTACGAGCAGTACTTC.

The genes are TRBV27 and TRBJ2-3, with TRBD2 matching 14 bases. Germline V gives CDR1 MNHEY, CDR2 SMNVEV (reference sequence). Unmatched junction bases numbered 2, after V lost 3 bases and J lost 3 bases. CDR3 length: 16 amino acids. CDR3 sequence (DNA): TGTGCCAGCAGTTTGACTAGCGGGAGGGCGACAGATACGCAGTATTTT. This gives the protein CASSLTSGRATDTQYF.

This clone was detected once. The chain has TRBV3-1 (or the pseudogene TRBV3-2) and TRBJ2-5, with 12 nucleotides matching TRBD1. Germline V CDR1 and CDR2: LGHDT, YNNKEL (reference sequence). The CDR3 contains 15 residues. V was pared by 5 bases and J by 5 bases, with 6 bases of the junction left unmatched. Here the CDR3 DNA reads TGTGCCAGCAGCTCTGGGACAGGGGGCGCGGAGACCCAGTACTTC. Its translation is CASSSGTGGAETQYF.

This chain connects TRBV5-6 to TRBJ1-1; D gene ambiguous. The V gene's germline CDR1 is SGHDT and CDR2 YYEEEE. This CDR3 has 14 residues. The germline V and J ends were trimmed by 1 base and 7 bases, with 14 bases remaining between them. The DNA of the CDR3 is TGTGCCAGCAGCTTGCTTACCTGGGCGAGTGAAGCTTTCTTT. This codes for CASSLLTWASEAFF. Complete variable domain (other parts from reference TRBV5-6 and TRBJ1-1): DAGVTQSPTHLIKTRGQQVTLRCSPKSGHDTVSWYQQALGQGPQFIFQYYEEEERQRGNFPDRFSGHQFPNYSSELNVNALLLGDSALYLCASSLLTWASEAFFGQGTRLTVV.

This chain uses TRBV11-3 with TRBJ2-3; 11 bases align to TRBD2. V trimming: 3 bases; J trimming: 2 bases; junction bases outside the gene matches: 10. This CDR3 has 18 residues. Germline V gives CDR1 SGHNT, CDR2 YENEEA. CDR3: CASSFPPLAGANTDTQYF. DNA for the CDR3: TGTGCCAGCAGCTTCCCGCCACTAGCGGGAGCAAACACAGATACGCAGTATTTT.

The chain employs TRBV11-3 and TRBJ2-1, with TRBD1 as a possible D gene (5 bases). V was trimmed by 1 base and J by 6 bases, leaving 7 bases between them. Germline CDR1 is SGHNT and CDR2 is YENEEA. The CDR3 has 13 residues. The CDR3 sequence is CASSLVRGNEQFF. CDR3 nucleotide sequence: TGTGCCAGCAGCTTAGTAAGGGGCAATGAGCAGTTCTTC. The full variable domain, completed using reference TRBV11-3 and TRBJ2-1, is EAGVVQSPRYKIIEKKQPVAFWCNPISGHNTLYWYLQNLGQGPELLIRYENEEAVDDSQLPKDRFSAERLKGVDSTLKIQPAELGDSAVYLCASSLVRGNEQFFGPGTRLTVL.

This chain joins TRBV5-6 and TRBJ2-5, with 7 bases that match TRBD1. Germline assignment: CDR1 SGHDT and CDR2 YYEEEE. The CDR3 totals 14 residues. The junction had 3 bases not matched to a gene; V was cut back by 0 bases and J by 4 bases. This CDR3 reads CASSLGGGGETQYF. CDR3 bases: TGTGCCAGCAGCTTGGGAGGGGGCGGAGAGACCCAGTACTTC.

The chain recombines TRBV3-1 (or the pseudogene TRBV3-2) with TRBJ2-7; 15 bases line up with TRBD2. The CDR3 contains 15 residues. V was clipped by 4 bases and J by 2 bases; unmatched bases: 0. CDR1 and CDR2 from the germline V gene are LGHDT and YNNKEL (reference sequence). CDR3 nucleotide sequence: TGTGCCAGCAGCCGGACTAGCGGGAGGGCCTACGAGCAGTACTTC. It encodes CASSRTSGRAYEQYF.